This entry lists 21 T cell receptor beta chains sequenced from one sample in a study of CD8+ T cells in alopecia areata. Noted treatment: oral pan-JAK inhibitor, 5-10 mg twice daily. The sequencing template was cDNA reverse transcribed from extracted RNA. Clones were read by immunoSEQ multiplex PCR, and TCRdb kept only the in-frame ones, dropping some. The sample lists under 350,000 clones, 55% to 70% occurring once. The sequences come from CD4+ T cells sorted from blood, collected at week 24, from a patient treated with tofacitinib. These receptors all stem from a human donor with alopecia areata.

This clone was counted once. V and J are TRBV4-1 and TRBJ1-2, with D possibly TRBD1 on 6 matching bases. The CDR3 consists of 14 residues. Germline CDR1 reads MGHRA; CDR2 reads YSYEKL. Between the trimmed V and J ends, which lost 2 bases and 8 bases, there was a span of 15 bases. The CDR3 is CASSQPTGKRGYTF. Written as DNA, the CDR3 is TGCGCCAGCAGCCAACCCACAGGGAAGCGGGGCTACACCTTC.

This clone turned up a few times. This chain uses TRBV7-2 with TRBJ2-3; D may be TRBD2 (5 bases). V gave up 3 bases and J gave up 2 bases, with 12 bases separating them. Germline CDR1 and CDR2: SGHTA and FQGNSA. This CDR3 region has 15 residues. The CDR3 region is CASSLSSAITDTQYF. CDR3 DNA sequence: TGTGCCAGCAGCTTGAGTAGCGCGATCACAGATACGCAGTATTTT.

This chain connects TRBV7-9 to TRBJ2-2; a weak D match, TRBD1 (6 bases). The CDR3 has 14 residues. The V gene's germline CDR1 is SEHNR and CDR2 FQNEAQ (reference sequence). Trimming took 5 bases from V and 3 from J, leaving 10 bases between them. The CDR3 protein is CASSHTGYTGELFF. As DNA, the CDR3 is TGTGCCAGCAGCCACACAGGGTACACCGGGGAGCTGTTTTTT.

V gene TRBV7-9 combines with J gene TRBJ1-6, with D possibly matching TRBD1 (6 bases). With 8 bases removed from V and 9 bases from J, the gap between germline ends came to 14 bases. Looked up from germline, CDR1 is SEHNR and CDR2 is FQNEAQ (reference sequence). There are 13 residues in the CDR3. The DNA for the CDR3 is TGTGCCAGCGAGGGGGGTTTGGGTTCACCCCTCCACTTT. Translation gives CASEGGLGSPLHF.

The chain joins TRBV4-1 to TRBJ1-2; the match to TRBD1 covers 7 bases. From germline, CDR1 is MGHRA and CDR2 YSYEKL. V shed 3 bases, J shed 0 bases, and the junction held 13 bases outside the gene matches. This CDR3 contains 18 residues. In DNA, the CDR3 is TGCGCCAGCAGCCAGCCCCGACAGGGTCAACGGACTAACTATGGCTACACCTTC. Its protein product is CASSQPRQGQRTNYGYTF.

This clone was observed once. J is TRBJ2-5 and V is TRBV2, with D perhaps matching TRBD1 (5 bases). From germline, CDR1 is SNHLY and CDR2 FYNNEI. This CDR3 has 15 residues. V shed 3 bases and J shed 2 bases, with 13 bases lying between them. CDR3 in DNA: TGTGCCAGCAGTGAGTCAGCGACAGCTCAAGAGACCCAGTACTTC. This codes for CASSESATAQETQYF. Full variable domain (outside the CDR3, taken from reference TRBV2 and TRBJ2-5): EPEVTQTPSHQVTQMGQEVILRCVPISNHLYFYWYRQILGQKVEFLVSFYNNEISEKSEIFDDQFSVERPDGSNFTLKIRSTKLEDSAMYFCASSESATAQETQYFGPGTRLLVL.

This clone was observed a handful of times. This chain links TRBV29-1 with TRBJ1-2; D is undetermined. Germline V lookup: CDR1 SQVTM, CDR2 ANQGSEA. This CDR3 is built from 14 residues. V was cut by 7 bases and J by 2 bases, with 17 bases left in between. CDR3 in amino acids: CSAIPFLENYGYTF. The CDR3 DNA sequence: TGCAGCGCAATCCCTTTTCTGGAAAACTATGGCTACACCTTC.

The chain links TRBV9 to TRBJ1-6; 9 nucleotides line up with TRBD1. After removal of 3 bases from V and 10 bases from J, the junction contained 8 bases not matched to a gene. This CDR3 spans 15 amino acids. The germline V gene has CDR1 SGDLS and CDR2 YYNGEE. CDR3 sequence: CASSAPGQGGSPLHF. In DNA, the CDR3 is TGTGCCAGCAGCGCTCCGGGACAGGGAGGATCACCCCTCCACTTT.

Written as DNA, the CDR3 is TGTGCCAGCAGCGTAGAACCCTCGGACACTGAAGCTTTCTTT. It encodes CASSVEPSDTEAFF. The chain is built from TRBV9 and TRBJ1-1; D not resolved. The V end lost 0 bases, the J end lost 3 bases, and 9 bases lay between the germline ends. Germline CDR1 SGDLS, CDR2 YYNGEE. The CDR3 sequence is 14 residues long.

The chain combines TRBV30 with TRBJ2-3, with D uncertain. CDR3 length: 12 residues. The V end lost 1 base, the J end lost 4 bases, and 6 bases lay between the germline ends. Germline lookup yields CDR1 GTSNPN and CDR2 SVGIG (reference sequence). In nucleotides, the CDR3 is TGTGCCTGGAGTGGGGTCTCAGATACGCAGTATTTT. Amino acids: CAWSGVSDTQYF.

The V gene is TRBV15, the J gene TRBJ2-7; possibly TRBD2 for D (6 bases). The CDR3 loop spans 19 amino acids. V was shortened by 0 bases and J by 3 bases, with 24 bases between the two germline ends. CDR1 and CDR2 from the germline V gene are LNHNV and YYDKDF (reference sequence). The CDR3 coding sequence is TGTGCCACCAGCAGAGATCTACTAGGCGGGACCGCGTACCTCTACGAGCAGTACTTC. As protein: CATSRDLLGGTAYLYEQYF.

V usage is TRBV6-6 and J usage is TRBJ1-4, with D perhaps TRBD1 (5 bases). This CDR3 comprises 14 residues. The germline V and J ends were trimmed by 7 bases and 8 bases, with 17 bases remaining between them. The V gene's germline CDR1 is MNHNY and CDR2 SVGAGI (reference sequence). The CDR3 sequence: CASTTGESREKLFF. The CDR3 nucleotides read TGTGCCAGCACCACGGGGGAGAGCAGGGAAAAACTGTTTTTT.

This chain connects TRBV30 to TRBJ1-2, with 10 bases fitting TRBD1. The trim removed 4 bases at V and 6 bases at J, leaving 5 bases unmatched. This CDR3 is 13 amino acids long. Germline V gene lookup returns CDR1 GTSNPN and CDR2 SVGIG (reference sequence). The CDR3 DNA reads TGTGCCTGGAAAGGAGGACAGGGGGATGGCTACACCTTC. It encodes CAWKGGQGDGYTF.

This clone was counted a few times. The chain uses TRBV5-6 and TRBJ2-5, with D possibly TRBD1 on 5 matching bases. Trimming pared 1 base from V and 2 bases from J, leaving 15 bases between. The CDR3 has 16 amino acids. The germline CDR1 and CDR2 sequences are SGHDT and YYEEEE. Here the CDR3 DNA reads TGTGCCAGCAGCTTGAAAAGGGGCTCAAGACAAGAGACCCAGTACTTC. This codes for CASSLKRGSRQETQYF.

The rearrangement links TRBV7-3 to TRBJ2-3; TRBD2 matches at 8 bases. From germline, CDR1 is SGHTA and CDR2 FQGTGA. The length of the CDR3 is 15 residues. The junction had 5 bases not matched to a gene; V was cut back by 4 bases and J by 2 bases. The CDR3 loop reads CASSSTSGDTDTQYF. CDR3 bases: TGTGCCAGCAGCTCCACTAGCGGAGACACAGATACGCAGTATTTT.

This rearrangement joins TRBV2 to TRBJ1-5; tentatively, D is TRBD1 (5 bases). The V and J ends lost 3 bases and 9 bases respectively, with 15 bases between them. The germline CDR1 and CDR2 sequences are SNHLY and FYNNEI. The CDR3 length is 14 residues. CDR3 bases: TGTGCCAGCAGTGAGGGCCCCCAGGGAGGGCCCCAGCATTTT. The encoded protein is CASSEGPQGGPQHF.

This clone was seen a handful of times. This chain connects TRBV25-1 to TRBJ2-3, with D possibly being TRBD2 (6 bases). CDR3 size: 17 residues. Germline V gives CDR1 MGHDK, CDR2 SYGVNS. Trimming took off 4 bases at V and 2 bases at J, with 19 bases between the two ends. This CDR3 is CASSVESEGPITDTQYF. CDR3 in DNA: TGTGCCAGCAGTGTCGAATCGGAGGGGCCGATCACAGATACGCAGTATTTT.

CDR3 bases: TGTGCCAGCAGCACCCTTAGTAACACTGAAGCTTTCTTT. It is translated as CASSTLSNTEAFF. This sequence joins TRBV28 and TRBJ1-1; D is ambiguous. The CDR3 runs 13 residues. Germline loops: CDR1 MDHEN, CDR2 SYDVKM. V lost 6 bases and J lost 2, with 10 bases in between. The variable domain in full, with the rest retrieved from reference TRBV28 and TRBJ1-1, is DVKVTQSSRYLVKRTGEKVFLECVQDMDHENMFWYRQDPGLGLRLIYFSYDVKMKEKGDIPEGYSVSREKKERFSLILESASTNQTSMYLCASSTLSNTEAFFGQGTRLTVV.

The genes are TRBV4-2 and TRBJ2-1; TRBD1 matches at 11 bases. Trimming cost V 2 bases and J 7 bases; bases outside gene matches: 10. CDR3 length: 17 amino acids. In germline, CDR1 is LGHNA, CDR2 YNFKEQ. CDR3 sequence (DNA): TGTGCCAGCAGCCAACCCCGATGGACAGGGGGCGGGAATGAGCAGTTCTTC. Translated, it gives CASSQPRWTGGGNEQFF.

This clone was seen once. The chain employs TRBV7-6 and TRBJ2-5; D gene unclear. The CDR3 consists of 12 residues. V dropped 5 bases and J dropped 1 base, with 5 bases sitting between them. Germline V gives CDR1 SGHVS, CDR2 FNYEAQ. The CDR3 DNA is TGTGCCAGCAGCACCACCCAAGAGACCCAGTACTTC. Protein sequence: CASSTTQETQYF.

This clone appeared once. This chain links TRBV9 with TRBJ2-1; D perhaps matches TRBD2 (5 bases). V was shortened by 0 bases and J by 7 bases, with 11 bases between the two germline ends. Germline V gene data show CDR1 as SGDLS and CDR2 as YYNGEE. CDR3 length: 14 amino acids. The CDR3 DNA is TGTGCCAGCAGCGTAGCGGAGTCGGGAAATGAGCAGTTCTTC. It specifies CASSVAESGNEQFF.